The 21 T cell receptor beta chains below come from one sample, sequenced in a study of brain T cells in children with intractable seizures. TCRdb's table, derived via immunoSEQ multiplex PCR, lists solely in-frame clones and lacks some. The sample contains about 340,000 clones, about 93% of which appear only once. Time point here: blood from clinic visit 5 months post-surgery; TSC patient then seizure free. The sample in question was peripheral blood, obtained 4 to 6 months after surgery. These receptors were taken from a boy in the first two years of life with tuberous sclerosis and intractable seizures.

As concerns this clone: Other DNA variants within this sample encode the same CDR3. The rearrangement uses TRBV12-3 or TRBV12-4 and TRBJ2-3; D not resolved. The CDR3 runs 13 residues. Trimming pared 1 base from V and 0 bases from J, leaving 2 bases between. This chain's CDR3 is CASSLVSTDTQYF. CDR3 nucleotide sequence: TGTGCCAGCAGTTTAGTTAGCACAGATACGCAGTATTTT.

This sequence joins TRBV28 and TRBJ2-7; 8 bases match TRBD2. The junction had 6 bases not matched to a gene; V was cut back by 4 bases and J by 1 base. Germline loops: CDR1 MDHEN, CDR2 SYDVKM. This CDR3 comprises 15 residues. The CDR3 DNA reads TGTGCCAGCAGTTCCCGGGGGGGGAGGTCCTACGAGCAGTACTTC. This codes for CASSSRGGRSYEQYF.

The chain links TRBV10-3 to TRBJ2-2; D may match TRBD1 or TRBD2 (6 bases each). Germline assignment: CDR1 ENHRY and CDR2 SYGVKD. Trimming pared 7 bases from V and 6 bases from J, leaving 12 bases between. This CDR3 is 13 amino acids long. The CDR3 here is CAIKGGSAGELFF. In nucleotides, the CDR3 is TGTGCCATCAAGGGGGGTAGTGCCGGGGAGCTGTTTTTT.

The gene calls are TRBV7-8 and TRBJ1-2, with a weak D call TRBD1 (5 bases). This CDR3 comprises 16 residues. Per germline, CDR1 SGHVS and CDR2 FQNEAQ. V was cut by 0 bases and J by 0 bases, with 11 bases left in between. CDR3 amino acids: CASSLAPQEANYGYTF. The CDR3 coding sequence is TGTGCCAGCAGCTTAGCACCACAGGAGGCTAACTATGGCTACACCTTC. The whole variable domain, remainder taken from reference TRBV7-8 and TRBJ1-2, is GAGVSQSPRYKVAKRGQDVALRCDPISGHVSLFWYQQALGQGPEFLTYFQNEAQLDKSGLPSDRFFAERPEGSVSTLKIQRTQQEDSAVYLCASSLAPQEANYGYTFGSGTRLTVV.

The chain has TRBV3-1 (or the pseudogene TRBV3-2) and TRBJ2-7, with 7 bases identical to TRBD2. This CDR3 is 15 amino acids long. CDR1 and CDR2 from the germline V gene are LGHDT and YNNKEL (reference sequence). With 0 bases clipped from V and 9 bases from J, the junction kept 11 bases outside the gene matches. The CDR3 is CASSQDPTGGTVQYF. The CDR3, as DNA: TGTGCCAGCAGCCAAGATCCTACCGGGGGGACCGTGCAGTACTTC.

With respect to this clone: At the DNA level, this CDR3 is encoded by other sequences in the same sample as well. The CDR3 spells CASSLGTEAFF. The CDR3 nucleotides read TGTGCCAGCAGCTTGGGCACTGAAGCTTTCTTT. This chain uses TRBV7-9 with TRBJ1-1; D is unresolved. This CDR3 is 11 amino acids long. Per germline, CDR1 SEHNR and CDR2 FQNEAQ (reference sequence). V lost 3 bases and J 4 bases, leaving 3 bases between the germline ends.

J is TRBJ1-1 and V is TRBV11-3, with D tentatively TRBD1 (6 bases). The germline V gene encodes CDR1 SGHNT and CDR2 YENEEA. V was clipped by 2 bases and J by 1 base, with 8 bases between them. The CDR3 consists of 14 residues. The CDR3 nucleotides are TGTGCCAGCAGCTTACAGGGACAGAACACTGAAGCTTTCTTT. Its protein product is CASSLQGQNTEAFF.

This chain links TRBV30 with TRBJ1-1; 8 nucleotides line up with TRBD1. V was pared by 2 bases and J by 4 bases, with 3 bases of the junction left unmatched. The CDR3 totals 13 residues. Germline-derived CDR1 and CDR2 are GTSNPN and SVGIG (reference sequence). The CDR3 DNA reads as TGTGCCTGGAGTTTACAGGGGGGCACTGAAGCTTTCTTT. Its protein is CAWSLQGGTEAFF.

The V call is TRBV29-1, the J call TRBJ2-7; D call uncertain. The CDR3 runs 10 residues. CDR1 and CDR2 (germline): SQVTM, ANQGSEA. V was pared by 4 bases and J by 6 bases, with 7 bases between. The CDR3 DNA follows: TGCAGCGTTGGAAATTCCGAGCAGTACTTC. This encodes CSVGNSEQYF.

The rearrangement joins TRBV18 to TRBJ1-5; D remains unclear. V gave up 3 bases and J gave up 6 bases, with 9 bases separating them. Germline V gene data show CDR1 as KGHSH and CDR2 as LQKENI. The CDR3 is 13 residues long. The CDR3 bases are TGTGCCAGCTCACCCAAGGAACTTCAGCCCCAGCATTTT. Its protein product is CASSPKELQPQHF.

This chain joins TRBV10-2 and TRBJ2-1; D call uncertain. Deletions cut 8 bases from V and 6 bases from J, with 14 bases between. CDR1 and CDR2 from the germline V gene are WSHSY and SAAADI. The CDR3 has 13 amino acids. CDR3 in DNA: TGCGCCAGCGGCCACGGGTTAGGCAATGAGCAGTTCTTC. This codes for CASGHGLGNEQFF.

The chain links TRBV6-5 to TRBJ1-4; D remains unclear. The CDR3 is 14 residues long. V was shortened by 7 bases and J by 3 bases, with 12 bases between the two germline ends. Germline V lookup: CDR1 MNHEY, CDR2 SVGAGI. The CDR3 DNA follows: TGTGCCAGCACCGAAAGGCATCCTAATGAAAAACTGTTTTTT. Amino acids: CASTERHPNEKLFF.

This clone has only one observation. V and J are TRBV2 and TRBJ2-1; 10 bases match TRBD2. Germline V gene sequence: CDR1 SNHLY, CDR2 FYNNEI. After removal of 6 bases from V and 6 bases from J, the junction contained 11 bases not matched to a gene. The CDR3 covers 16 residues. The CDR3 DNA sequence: TGTGCCAGCAGACCCCTAAGCGGGGGGGCCGGCAATGAGCAGTTCTTC. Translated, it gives CASRPLSGGAGNEQFF.

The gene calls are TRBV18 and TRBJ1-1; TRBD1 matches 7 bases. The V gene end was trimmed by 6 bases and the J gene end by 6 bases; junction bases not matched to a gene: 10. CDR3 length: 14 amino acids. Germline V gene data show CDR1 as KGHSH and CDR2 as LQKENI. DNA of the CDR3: TGTGCCAGCTCCCTAGACAGGGTAGCCTCTGAAGCTTTCTTT. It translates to CASSLDRVASEAFF.

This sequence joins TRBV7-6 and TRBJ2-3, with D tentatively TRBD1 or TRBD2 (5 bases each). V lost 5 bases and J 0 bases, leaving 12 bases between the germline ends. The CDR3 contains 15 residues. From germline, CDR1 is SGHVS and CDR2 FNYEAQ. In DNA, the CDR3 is TGTGCCAGCAGCCAGGGTGGACTGAGCACAGATACGCAGTATTTT. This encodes CASSQGGLSTDTQYF.

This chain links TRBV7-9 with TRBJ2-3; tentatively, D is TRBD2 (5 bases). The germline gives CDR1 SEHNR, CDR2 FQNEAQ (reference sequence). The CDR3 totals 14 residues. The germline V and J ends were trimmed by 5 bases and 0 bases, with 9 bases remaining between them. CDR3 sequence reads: CASSLRTSTDTQYF. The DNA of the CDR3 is TGTGCCAGCAGCCTTCGGACTAGCACAGATACGCAGTATTTT.

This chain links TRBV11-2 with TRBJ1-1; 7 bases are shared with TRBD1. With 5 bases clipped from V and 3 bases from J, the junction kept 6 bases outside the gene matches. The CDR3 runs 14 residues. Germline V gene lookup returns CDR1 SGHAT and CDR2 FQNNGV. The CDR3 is CASSADRVDTEAFF. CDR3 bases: TGTGCCAGCAGCGCTGACAGGGTGGACACTGAAGCTTTCTTT.

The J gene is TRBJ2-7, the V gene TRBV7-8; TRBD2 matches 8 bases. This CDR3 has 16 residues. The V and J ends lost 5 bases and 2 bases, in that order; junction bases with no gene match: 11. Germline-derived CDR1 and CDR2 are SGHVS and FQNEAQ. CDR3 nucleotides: TGTGCCAGCAGCCAACCCGGAGTAGCGGGGCCCTACGAGCAGTACTTC. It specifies CASSQPGVAGPYEQYF.

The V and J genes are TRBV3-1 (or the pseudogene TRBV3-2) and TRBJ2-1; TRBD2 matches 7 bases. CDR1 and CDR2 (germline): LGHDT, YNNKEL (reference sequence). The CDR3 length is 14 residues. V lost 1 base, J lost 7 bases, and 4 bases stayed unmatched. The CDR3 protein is CASSQVSGFNEQFF. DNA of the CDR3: TGTGCCAGCAGCCAAGTTAGCGGGTTTAATGAGCAGTTCTTC.

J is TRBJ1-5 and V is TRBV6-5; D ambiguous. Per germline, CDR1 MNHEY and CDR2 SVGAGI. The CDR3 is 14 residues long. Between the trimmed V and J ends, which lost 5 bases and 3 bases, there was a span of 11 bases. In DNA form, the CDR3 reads TGTGCCAGCAGTCTGACTACTTACAATCAGCCCCAGCATTTT. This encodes CASSLTTYNQPQHF.

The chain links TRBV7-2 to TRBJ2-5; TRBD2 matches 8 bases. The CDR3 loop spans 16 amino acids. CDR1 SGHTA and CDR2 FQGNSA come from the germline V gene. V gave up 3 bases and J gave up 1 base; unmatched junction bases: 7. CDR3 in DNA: TGTGCCAGCAGCTTCGGTCGGGGGGGCCGCCAAGAGACCCAGTACTTC. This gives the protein CASSFGRGGRQETQYF.